This T cell receptor (beta chain) appears in the sequencing data of a study of early T cells in non-severe SARS-CoV-2 infection. This clonotype was observed a few times. TCRdb fed the 5' RACE reads into MiXCR, producing one record per CDR3 protein. This table holds just over 80,000 distinct CDR3 sequences, around 13% found once. The CDR3 is 16 amino acids. Trimming stripped 0 bases from V and 5 bases from J, with 17 bases between. The V gene's germline CDR1 is SGDLS and CDR2 YYNGEE. V usage is TRBV9 and J usage is TRBJ2-5; D gene ambiguous. Sequencing was performed on whole blood. This clonotype was sampled from an adult who was a healthcare worker with PCR-confirmed SARS-CoV-2 infection or an uninfected control (not recorded which). The CDR3 here is CASSVGAARVKETQYF. CDR3 in DNA: TGTGCCAGCAGCGTAGGGGCCGCGCGAGTAAAGGAGACCCAGTACTTC.